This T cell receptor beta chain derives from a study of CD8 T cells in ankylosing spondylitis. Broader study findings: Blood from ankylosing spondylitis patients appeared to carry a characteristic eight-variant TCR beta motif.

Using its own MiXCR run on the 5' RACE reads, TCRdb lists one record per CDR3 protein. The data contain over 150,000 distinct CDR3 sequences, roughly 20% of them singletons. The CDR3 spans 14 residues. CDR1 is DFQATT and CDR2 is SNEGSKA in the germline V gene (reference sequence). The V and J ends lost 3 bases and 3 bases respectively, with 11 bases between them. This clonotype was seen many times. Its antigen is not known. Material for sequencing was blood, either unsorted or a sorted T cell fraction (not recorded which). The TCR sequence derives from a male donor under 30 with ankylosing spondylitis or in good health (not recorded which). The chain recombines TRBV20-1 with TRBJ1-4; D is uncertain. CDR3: CSARSTISNEKLFF. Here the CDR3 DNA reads TGCAGTGCTAGGTCGACGATTTCTAATGAAAAACTGTTTTTT.